The clone carrying this TCR beta chain appeared many times. Its antigen is still unknown. Germline lookup yields CDR1 SGHRS and CDR2 YFSETQ. The CDR3 spans 14 residues. Trimming left V 4 bases short and J 4 bases short, with 13 bases between. The data were obtained in a study of CD8 T cells in ankylosing spondylitis. Molecular-barcoded quantitative 5'-RACE produced these TCR beta libraries. TCRdb re-analysed the 5' RACE reads in MiXCR, keeping a single row per CDR3 protein. Counted here are about 120,000 distinct CDR3 sequences, roughly an eighth occurring once; the ten biggest clones make up under 3%. Broader study findings: There was a TCR beta motif, made of eight highly homologous variants, that appeared characteristic of ankylosing spondylitis blood. Clones linked to disease, bearing a CD8+ phenotype, were relatively rare in peripheral blood. According to the report, clones linked to the disease were significantly enriched in matched synovial fluid samples taken from ankylosing spondylitis patients.

This sequence joins TRBV5-1 and TRBJ2-3; D is unresolved. The source of this sequence is a female donor with ankylosing spondylitis or in good health (not recorded which). Sample: blood, either unsorted or a sorted T cell fraction (not recorded which). The DNA of the CDR3 is TGCGCCAGCAGCAGTGGTCCTCTTCCAGATACGCAGTATTTT. This encodes CASSSGPLPDTQYF.